The T cell receptor (beta chain) under discussion was sequenced for a study of neoadjuvant anti-PD-1 for oral cavity cancer. On the study more broadly: Non-progressing patients received a fourth nivolumab dose near day 43, then surgery on days 50-56.

Time point: after neoadjuvant nivolumab, at surgical resection. These newly diagnosed stage II-IVA oral cavity squamous cell carcinoma patients had no prior systemic or radiation treatment. Blood libraries mostly used approximately 450 ng genomic DNA, six replicates each. Libraries were prepared by immunoSEQ multiplex PCR; TCRdb keeps only in-frame clonotypes and omits some of them. The repertoire has around 65,000 clones, roughly nine tenths of them found once; the top ten carry roughly 3%. Germline V gene data show CDR1 as KGHSH and CDR2 as LQKENI. The CDR3 consists of 15 residues. Trimming stripped 3 bases from V and 2 bases from J, with 14 bases between.

V is TRBV18 and J is TRBJ2-7; no clear D gene. Sequencing was performed on PBMCs, taken after nivolumab (anti-PD-1) treatment. This receptor was obtained from a person aged 35-79 years with oral cavity squamous cell carcinoma. For the CDR3, the DNA is TGTGCCAGCTCACCGGTCGCTGACGGACCCTACGAGCAGTACTTC. It codes for CASSPVADGPYEQYF.